This entry features one T cell receptor (beta chain) sequence. Its cognate antigen is unknown. The sample originates from a study of blood T cells in healthy people across ages. Study-wide points: Diversity was higher, and naive CD4+ cells more numerous, in long-lived donors than in aged donors.

Next came a second PCR, run for roughly 6 to 11 cycles, which used a sample-barcoded 5' primer along with a J-beta primer mix. TCRdb re-analysed the 5' RACE reads in MiXCR, keeping a single row per CDR3 protein. The sample consists of 800,000 to 950,000 distinct CDR3 sequences, about 36% of them appearing once. Source material: blood. The sequence was collected from a man aged 18 to 30 in good health.

The CDR3: CASSPDRDRVSSGANVLTF. The DNA for the CDR3 is TGTGCCAGCAGTCCGGACCGGGACAGGGTATCTTCTGGGGCCAACGTCCTGACTTTC. The chain is built from TRBV12-3 or TRBV12-4 and TRBJ2-6; 9 nucleotides align to TRBD1. The CDR3 consists of 19 residues. The junction had 12 bases not matched to a gene; V was cut back by 5 bases and J by 1 base.